Below are 17 T cell receptor beta chains sequenced from a single sample in a study of blood T cell repertoires in COVID-19. Libraries were prepared by immunoSEQ multiplex PCR; TCRdb keeps only in-frame clonotypes and omits some of them. The sample yields 74,000 or so clones, 89% seen once. Input material: peripheral blood. Source of these receptors: a man aged 50-59 years with active COVID-19.

This clone came up a few times. The CDR3 loop is CASGLVPGLETQYF. The CDR3, as DNA: TGTGCTAGTGGTTTGGTACCAGGGCTAGAGACCCAGTACTTC. The V and J genes are TRBV12-5 and TRBJ2-5, with D maybe TRBD1 (5 bases). This CDR3 has 14 amino acids. Germline lookup yields CDR1 LGHNT and CDR2 FRNRAP. V lost 0 bases and J lost 4, with 9 bases in between.

This rearrangement joins TRBV5-1 to TRBJ2-5, with TRBD2 matching over 9 bases. Losses at the gene ends were 2 bases for V and 4 bases for J; bases not matched to a gene: 6. Germline V gene sequence: CDR1 SGHRS, CDR2 YFSETQ. The CDR3 is 15 residues long. As DNA, the CDR3 is TGCGCCAGCAGCTTAGGCGGGGGGGCAGGAGAGACCCAGTACTTC. Translating it yields CASSLGGGAGETQYF.

V and J are TRBV9 and TRBJ1-1; D is undetermined. Germline CDR1 SGDLS, CDR2 YYNGEE. This CDR3 spans 15 amino acids. Trimming removed 0 bases at V and 1 base at J, with 10 bases between. This chain's CDR3 is CASSVAGQTNTEAFF. Written as DNA, the CDR3 is TGTGCCAGCAGCGTAGCAGGTCAGACGAACACTGAAGCTTTCTTT.

The chain has TRBV7-2 and TRBJ2-1, with TRBD2 as a possible D gene (6 bases). The CDR3 runs 15 residues. Germline V CDR1 and CDR2: SGHTA, FQGNSA. Between the trimmed V and J ends, which lost 2 bases and 3 bases, there was a span of 11 bases. The CDR3 region has the DNA TGTGCCAGCAGCTTATCCGGGGGAGGCTACAATGAGCAGTTCTTC. This sequence encodes CASSLSGGGYNEQFF.

V is TRBV9 and J is TRBJ1-1, with 7 bases aligning to TRBD1. Per the germline V gene, CDR1 is SGDLS and CDR2 is YYNGEE. V was pared by 3 bases and J by 2 bases, with 10 bases of the junction left unmatched. This CDR3 has 16 amino acids. In nucleotides, the CDR3 is TGTGCCAGCAGCGACTCCGTACAGGGGCTAAACACTGAAGCTTTCTTT. Residues: CASSDSVQGLNTEAFF.

V is TRBV18 and J is TRBJ2-1; D is uncertain. Trimming left V 6 bases short and J 8 bases short, with 8 bases between. The CDR3 contains 11 residues. Germline V CDR1 and CDR2: KGHSH, LQKENI. CDR3 protein: CASSPVHEQFF. The DNA for the CDR3 is TGTGCCAGCTCCCCTGTCCATGAGCAGTTCTTC.

This chain uses TRBV3-1 (or the pseudogene TRBV3-2) with TRBJ2-7, with D possibly matching TRBD1 (5 bases). The CDR3 sequence is 16 residues long. Deletions cut 4 bases from V and 5 bases from J, with 21 bases between. Per the germline V gene, CDR1 is LGHDT and CDR2 is YNNKEL (reference sequence). CDR3 nucleotide sequence: TGTGCCAGCAGCCCATCCAGGGATTTCCAGAACCACGAGCAGTACTTC. Translation gives CASSPSRDFQNHEQYF.

This rearrangement joins TRBV27 to TRBJ2-7, with 8 bases matching TRBD1. CDR3 size: 15 residues. Germline V gene sequence: CDR1 MNHEY, CDR2 SMNVEV (reference sequence). J was trimmed by 4 bases and V by 1 base; bases with no gene match: 6. The CDR3 region is CASSLYPGGSYEQYF. Written as DNA, the CDR3 is TGTGCCAGCAGTTTATATCCAGGGGGCAGTTACGAGCAGTACTTC.

The gene calls are TRBV2 and TRBJ2-2; maybe TRBD2 (6 bases). The CDR3 covers 13 residues. Deletions cut 11 bases from V and 1 base from J, with 11 bases between. Germline CDR1 reads SNHLY; CDR2 reads FYNNEI. The CDR3, as DNA: TGTGCCGCAAGGAGGGGGAACACCGGGGAGCTGTTTTTT. As protein: CAARRGNTGELFF.

The rearrangement uses TRBV7-2 and TRBJ2-7, with a tentative D call TRBD2 (6 bases). The CDR3 extends over 16 amino acids. Germline CDR1 is SGHTA and CDR2 is FQGNSA. V lost 5 bases and J lost 3, with 20 bases in between. DNA of the CDR3: TGTGCCAGCAGCCTCATTCACTCTCCGACTAGCTACGAGCAGTACTTC. It encodes CASSLIHSPTSYEQYF.

Only one count was recorded for this clone. The chain couples TRBV6-1 to TRBJ2-1; no definite D call. This CDR3 spans 12 amino acids. Between the trimmed V and J ends, which lost 1 base and 8 bases, there was a span of 6 bases. The germline V gene has CDR1 MNHNS and CDR2 SASEGT. The CDR3 loop is CASSEVGDEQFF. The CDR3 nucleotides are TGTGCCAGCAGTGAAGTCGGAGATGAGCAGTTCTTC.

V gene TRBV4-1 combines with J gene TRBJ2-7, with 10 bases fitting TRBD1. Germline CDR1 is MGHRA and CDR2 is YSYEKL. This CDR3 is built from 15 residues. V lost 5 bases and J lost 3; bases outside the gene matches: 7. CDR3 DNA: TGCGCCAGCAGCGTCCGGGACAGGGGTCTCTACGAGCAGTACTTC. It yields the protein CASSVRDRGLYEQYF.

The chain has TRBV5-8 and TRBJ1-2; TRBD1 aligns across 12 bases. CDR1 is SGHTS and CDR2 is YDEGEE in the germline V gene. The length of the CDR3 is 17 residues. J gave up 5 bases and V 4 bases, and 12 bases lay outside the gene matches. CDR3 sequence reads: CASSSSGTGGEGYGYTF. The CDR3 coding sequence is TGTGCCAGCAGCAGTTCCGGGACAGGGGGCGAAGGGTATGGCTACACCTTC. The entire variable domain, with the rest obtained from reference TRBV5-8 and TRBJ1-2, is as follows: EAGVTQSPTHLIKTRGQQATLRCSPISGHTSVYWYQQALGLGLQFLLWYDEGEERNRGNFPPRFSGRQFPNYSSELNVNALELEDSALYLCASSSSGTGGEGYGYTFGSGTRLTVV.

Points on this clone: Mismatch with germline at one junction end may stem from a read error. The rearrangement joins TRBV4-1 to TRBJ2-7; TRBD2 aligns across 9 bases. Germline V gene lookup returns CDR1 MGHRA and CDR2 YSYEKL. The CDR3 loop spans 16 amino acids. The CDR3 bases are TGCGCCCGCAGCCAAGGGGGCGGGGGGGCTTGGTACGAGCAGTACTTC. Protein product: CARSQGGGGAWYEQYF.

The gene calls are TRBV5-1 and TRBJ2-3; maybe TRBD2 (5 bases). Germline lookup yields CDR1 SGHRS and CDR2 YFSETQ. V was clipped by 0 bases and J by 6 bases, with 11 bases between them. The CDR3 loop spans 14 amino acids. In nucleotides, the CDR3 is TGCGCCAGCAGCTTGGCGCTAGCTGGTGATACGCAGTATTTT. Protein product: CASSLALAGDTQYF. The whole variable domain, remainder taken from reference TRBV5-1 and TRBJ2-3, is KAGVTQTPRYLIKTRGQQVTLSCSPISGHRSVSWYQQTPGQGLQFLFEYFSETQRNKGNFPGRFSGRQFSNSRSEMNVSTLELGDSALYLCASSLALAGDTQYFGPGTRLTVL.

The genes are TRBV5-1 and TRBJ1-4, with D hard to call. This CDR3 contains 13 residues. Trimming pared 2 bases from V and 8 bases from J, leaving 10 bases between. Germline V CDR1 and CDR2: SGHRS, YFSETQ. CDR3 coding DNA: TGCGCCAGCAGCTTCGGGGTTGACGAAAAACTGTTTTTT. Translating it yields CASSFGVDEKLFF.

The V call is TRBV2, the J call TRBJ1-2; possible D gene TRBD1, 5 bases. V lost 7 bases, J lost 3 bases, and 15 bases lay in between. Germline V gene lookup returns CDR1 SNHLY and CDR2 FYNNEI. There are 14 residues in the CDR3. Here the CDR3 DNA reads TGTGCCAGCACCGAATTCCCGACAGACTATGGCTACACCTTC. This translates into CASTEFPTDYGYTF.